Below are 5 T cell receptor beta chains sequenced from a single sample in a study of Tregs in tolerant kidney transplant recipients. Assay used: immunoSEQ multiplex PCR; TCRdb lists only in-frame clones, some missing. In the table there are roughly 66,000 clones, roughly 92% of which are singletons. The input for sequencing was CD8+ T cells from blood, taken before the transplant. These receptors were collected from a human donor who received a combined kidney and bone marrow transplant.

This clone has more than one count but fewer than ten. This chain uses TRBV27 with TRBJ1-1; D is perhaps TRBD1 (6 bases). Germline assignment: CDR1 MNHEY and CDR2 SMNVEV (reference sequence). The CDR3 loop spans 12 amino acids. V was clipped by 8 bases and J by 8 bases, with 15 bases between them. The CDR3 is CASRTGTREAFF. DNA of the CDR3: TGTGCCAGCCGAACCGGGACAAGAGAAGCTTTCTTT.

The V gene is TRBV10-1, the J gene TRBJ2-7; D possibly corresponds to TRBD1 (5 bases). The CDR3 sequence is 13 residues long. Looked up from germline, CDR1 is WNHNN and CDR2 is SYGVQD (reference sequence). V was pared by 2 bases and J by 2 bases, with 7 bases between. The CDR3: CASSEGHPYEQYF. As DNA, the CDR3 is TGCGCCAGCAGTGAGGGACATCCCTACGAGCAGTACTTC.

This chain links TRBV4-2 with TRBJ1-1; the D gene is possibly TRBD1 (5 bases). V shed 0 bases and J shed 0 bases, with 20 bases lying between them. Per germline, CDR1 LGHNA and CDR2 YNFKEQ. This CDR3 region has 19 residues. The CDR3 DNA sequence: TGTGCCAGCAGCCAAGATCGGAGGGGCCTCGGGCTCCTGAACACTGAAGCTTTCTTT. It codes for CASSQDRRGLGLLNTEAFF.

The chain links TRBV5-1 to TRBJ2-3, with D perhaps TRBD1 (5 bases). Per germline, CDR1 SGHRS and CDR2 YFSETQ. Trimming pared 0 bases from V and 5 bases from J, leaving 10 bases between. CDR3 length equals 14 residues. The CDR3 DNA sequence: TGCGCCAGCAGCTTGGACAGGTCAGGAGATACGCAGTATTTT. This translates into CASSLDRSGDTQYF.

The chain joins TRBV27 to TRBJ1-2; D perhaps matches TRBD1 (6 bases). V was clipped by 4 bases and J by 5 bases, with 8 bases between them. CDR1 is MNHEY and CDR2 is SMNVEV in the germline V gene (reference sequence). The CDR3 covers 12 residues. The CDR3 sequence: CASSSQGYGYTF. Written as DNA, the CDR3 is TGTGCCAGCAGTTCACAGGGATATGGCTACACCTTC.